These 21 T cell receptor beta chains were sequenced from one sample in a study of blood T cell repertoires in COVID-19. Here immunoSEQ multiplex PCR was the method, and the copy in TCRdb shows in-frame clones only, minus some. This table holds approximately 210,000 clones, 75% to 90% found once. Sequencing used peripheral blood. Receptor source: a man in his thirties or forties who had recovered from COVID-19.

CDR3 sequence reads: CASSKGFYNEQFF. The CDR3 DNA is TGTGCCAGTAGTAAGGGGTTCTACAATGAGCAGTTCTTC. J is TRBJ2-1 and V is TRBV19; maybe TRBD1 (5 bases). The CDR3 runs 13 residues. Looked up from germline, CDR1 is LNHDA and CDR2 is SQIVND (reference sequence). Trimming left V 4 bases short and J 3 bases short, with 7 bases between.

The genes are TRBV6-4 and TRBJ2-3; 8 bases align to TRBD1. The CDR3 spans 18 residues. Per germline, CDR1 MRHNA and CDR2 SNTAGT. Germline trimming cut 3 bases from V and 2 bases from J; bases unmatched to any gene: 13. CDR3 protein: CASSEVELDREYTDTQYF. The DNA of the CDR3 is TGTGCCAGCAGTGAAGTGGAGTTGGACAGGGAGTACACAGATACGCAGTATTTT.

V and J are TRBV18 and TRBJ1-6; D is possibly TRBD1 (5 bases). Germline CDR1 KGHSH, CDR2 LQKENI. Between the trimmed V and J ends, which lost 8 bases and 6 bases, there was a span of 17 bases. CDR3 length: 15 residues. The CDR3 spells CASRWLGGSNSPLHF. CDR3 DNA: TGTGCCAGCCGGTGGTTGGGGGGGTCTAATTCACCCCTCCACTTT.

The chain combines TRBV27 with TRBJ2-7, with 7 bases matching TRBD2. Germline V CDR1 and CDR2: MNHEY, SMNVEV (reference sequence). The CDR3 totals 13 residues. The V gene end was trimmed by 8 bases and the J gene end by 5 bases; junction bases not matched to a gene: 9. The CDR3 here is CASGREDADEQYF. Written as DNA, the CDR3 is TGTGCCAGCGGACGGGAGGATGCGGACGAGCAGTACTTC.

The chain couples TRBV19 to TRBJ1-4; 8 bases match TRBD1. The length of the CDR3 is 15 residues. V lost 6 bases and J lost 4; bases outside the gene matches: 7. The V gene's germline CDR1 is LNHDA and CDR2 SQIVND (reference sequence). The CDR3 DNA follows: TGTGCCAGTAGATCCACAGGGGGGAGTAATGAAAAACTGTTTTTT. Amino acid sequence: CASRSTGGSNEKLFF. Full variable domain (missing parts from reference TRBV19 and TRBJ1-4): DGGITQSPKYLFRKEGQNVTLSCEQNLNHDAMYWYRQDPGQGLRLIYYSQIVNDFQKGDIAEGYSVSREKKESFPLTVTSAQKNPTAFYLCASRSTGGSNEKLFFGSGTQLSVL.

The chain has TRBV29-1 and TRBJ1-2; 8 bases agree with TRBD1. In germline, CDR1 is SQVTM, CDR2 ANQGSEA. Trimming at V came to 7 bases and at J to 5 bases, leaving 9 bases not matched to a gene. There are 13 residues in the CDR3. As DNA, the CDR3 is TGCAGCGCTGGGGACAGGTCGGGGTATGGCTACACCTTC. The encoded protein is CSAGDRSGYGYTF. Looking up the rest from reference TRBV29-1 and TRBJ1-2 gives the full variable domain: SAVISQKPSRDICQRGTSLTIQCQVDSQVTMMFWYRQQPGQSLTLIATANQGSEATYESGFVIDKFPISRPNLTFSTLTVSNMSPEDSSIYLCSAGDRSGYGYTFGSGTRLTVV.

J is TRBJ2-5 and V is TRBV30; D is perhaps TRBD2 (6 bases). This CDR3 comprises 13 residues. Germline V CDR1 and CDR2: GTSNPN, SVGIG (reference sequence). V dropped 4 bases and J dropped 1 base, with 10 bases sitting between them. The CDR3 DNA reads TGTGCCTGGAATGGAGGGTTCCAAGAGACCCAGTACTTC. Protein product: CAWNGGFQETQYF.

The CDR3 sequence is CASTRGWGEGEAFF. The CDR3 DNA is TGTGCCAGTACTAGAGGATGGGGTGAGGGTGAAGCTTTCTTT. The genes are TRBV19 and TRBJ1-1; D unresolved. Between the trimmed V and J ends, which lost 7 bases and 7 bases, there was a span of 19 bases. Germline-derived CDR1 and CDR2 are LNHDA and SQIVND (reference sequence). This CDR3 is 14 amino acids long.

The V gene is TRBV6-2 or TRBV6-3, the J gene TRBJ2-7; TRBD2 aligns across 14 bases. With 2 bases clipped from V and 0 bases from J, the junction kept 9 bases outside the gene matches. Germline CDR1 MNHEY, CDR2 SVGEGT. CDR3 length: 19 residues. The DNA of the CDR3 is TGTGCCAGCAGTTACCGCGGGACTAGCGGGGGCCAGTACTCCTACGAGCAGTACTTC. It yields the protein CASSYRGTSGGQYSYEQYF.

The V gene is TRBV27, the J gene TRBJ2-7; D not resolved. Germline V gene sequence: CDR1 MNHEY, CDR2 SMNVEV (reference sequence). V lost 5 bases and J 3 bases, leaving 8 bases between the germline ends. The CDR3 length is 12 residues. The CDR3 is CASSRSLYEQYF. In DNA form, the CDR3 reads TGTGCCAGCAGTCGAAGCCTCTACGAGCAGTACTTC.

Points on this clone: A read error may produce the germline difference seen at one junction end. The chain links TRBV11-2 to TRBJ2-7; 9 bases line up with TRBD1. Germline V gene data show CDR1 as SGHAT and CDR2 as FQNNGV. The CDR3 contains 15 residues. The CDR3 region is CASSLDRGSSYEQYF. The DNA of the CDR3 is TGTGCCAGCAGCCTAGACAGGGGGTCGTCCTACGAGCAGTACTTC.

This clone was observed a handful of times. CDR3 loop: CASIPPRGNTIYF. The CDR3, as DNA: TGTGCCAGCATCCCCCCCAGGGGAAACACCATATATTTT. The rearrangement uses TRBV6-5 and TRBJ1-3, with unresolved D. Deletions cut 7 bases from V and 4 bases from J, with 11 bases between. Per germline, CDR1 MNHEY and CDR2 SVGAGI. This CDR3 contains 13 residues.

V usage is TRBV6-5 and J usage is TRBJ2-5; D is perhaps TRBD1 (6 bases). The CDR3 runs to 15 residues. The V gene's germline CDR1 is MNHEY and CDR2 SVGAGI. Trimming removed 2 bases at V and 5 bases at J, with 15 bases between. CDR3 region: CASSYRSWGQETQYF. The DNA for the CDR3 is TGTGCCAGCAGTTACCGCTCTTGGGGGCAGGAGACCCAGTACTTC.

The gene calls are TRBV20-1 and TRBJ1-2, with TRBD1 as a possible D gene (5 bases). CDR1 is DFQATT and CDR2 is SNEGSKA in the germline V gene (reference sequence). This CDR3 comprises 8 residues. CDR3 coding DNA: TGCAGGGGGGGTGGCTACACCTTC. Its protein product is CRGGGYTF.

J is TRBJ1-4 and V is TRBV5-1; TRBD1 aligns across 9 bases. The V gene end was trimmed by 4 bases and the J gene end by 6 bases; junction bases not matched to a gene: 10. CDR3 length: 16 residues. Germline V lookup: CDR1 SGHRS, CDR2 YFSETQ. The CDR3 DNA sequence: TGCGCCAGCAGCCGGACCTCGGGACAGGGTGATGAAAAACTGTTTTTT. Its protein is CASSRTSGQGDEKLFF. The full variable domain, with the rest looked up from reference TRBV5-1 and TRBJ1-4, is KAGVTQTPRYLIKTRGQQVTLSCSPISGHRSVSWYQQTPGQGLQFLFEYFSETQRNKGNFPGRFSGRQFSNSRSEMNVSTLELGDSALYLCASSRTSGQGDEKLFFGSGTQLSVL.

The rearrangement uses TRBV4-3 and TRBJ1-2; 8 positions agree with TRBD1. The CDR3 consists of 16 residues. V shed 0 bases, J shed 4 bases, and the junction held 7 bases outside the gene matches. Germline CDR1 reads LGHNA; CDR2 reads YSLEER. The CDR3 protein is CASSQEDTGGSYGYTF. The CDR3 nucleotides are TGCGCCAGCAGCCAAGAGGATACAGGGGGTTCCTATGGCTACACCTTC.

The CDR3 sequence: CASRSEASEKLFF. The DNA for the CDR3 is TGTGCCAGCAGGTCCGAGGCGAGTGAAAAACTGTTTTTT. The chain joins TRBV5-4 to TRBJ1-4; D is uncertain. Trimming took off 5 bases at V and 7 bases at J, with 12 bases between the two ends. The germline V gene has CDR1 SGHNT and CDR2 YYREEE (reference sequence). The CDR3 has 13 residues.

The V and J genes are TRBV9 and TRBJ2-3; 7 nucleotides agree with TRBD2. Germline CDR1 SGDLS, CDR2 YYNGEE. J lost 6 bases, V lost 0 bases, and 10 bases had no gene match. There are 16 residues in the CDR3. The DNA for the CDR3 is TGTGCCAGCAGCGTAGACGGAGCGGGGTTGGCGGATACGCAGTATTTT. Translated: CASSVDGAGLADTQYF.

The count of this clone is one. The V and J genes are TRBV3-1 (or the pseudogene TRBV3-2) and TRBJ1-4, with D perhaps TRBD1 (6 bases). The germline CDR1 and CDR2 sequences are LGHDT and YNNKEL (reference sequence). This CDR3 has 15 residues. The V and J ends lost 4 bases and 8 bases respectively, with 17 bases between them. For the CDR3, the DNA is TGTGCCAGCAGCCCCTCGGGGGGGGCGGGAGAAAAACTGTTTTTT. Translated: CASSPSGGAGEKLFF.

V gene TRBV6-5 combines with J gene TRBJ2-7, with a tentative D call TRBD1 (6 bases). The V end was cut by 6 bases, the J end by 2 bases, with 14 bases between. Germline CDR1 is MNHEY and CDR2 is SVGAGI. The CDR3 covers 14 residues. The CDR3 is CASRPFTGPYEQYF. The CDR3 region has the DNA TGTGCCAGCAGGCCGTTCACAGGGCCCTACGAGCAGTACTTC.

The V call is TRBV19, the J call TRBJ2-4, with a weak D call TRBD2 (5 bases). The V gene's germline CDR1 is LNHDA and CDR2 SQIVND (reference sequence). Trimming took 6 bases from V and 3 from J, leaving 15 bases between them. The CDR3 totals 15 residues. In DNA form, the CDR3 reads TGTGCCAGTAGAGGCCCGGGGTATGGCAAAAACATTCAGTACTTC. Translating gives CASRGPGYGKNIQYF.